Below, 6 T cell receptor beta chains from the same sample are listed, as sequenced in a study of blood T cell repertoires in COVID-19. Some clones are missing from TCRdb's copy, which holds only in-frame ones; the method was immunoSEQ multiplex PCR. The sample yields a few hundred thousand clones, 85% seen once. Sample: PBMCs or T cells enriched from blood (not recorded which). Receptor source: a middle-aged man who had recovered from COVID-19.

CDR3: CASSRSLAGGTDTQYF. The DNA of the CDR3 is TGTGCCAGCAGCCGTTCCCTAGCGGGAGGCACAGATACGCAGTATTTT. The V gene is TRBV13, the J gene TRBJ2-3; 10 nucleotides align to TRBD2. V gave up 5 bases and J gave up 1 base; unmatched junction bases: 6. The V gene's germline CDR1 is PRHDT and CDR2 FYEKMQ (reference sequence). The CDR3 runs 16 residues.

The V call is TRBV3-1 (or the pseudogene TRBV3-2), the J call TRBJ1-2, with D tentatively TRBD1 (5 bases). CDR1 and CDR2 from the germline V gene are LGHDT and YNNKEL (reference sequence). The CDR3 has 14 amino acids. The V and J ends lost 0 bases and 11 bases respectively, with 16 bases between them. The CDR3 nucleotides read TGTGCCAGCAGCCAAGATGGGCAGGGTCTTTGGTACACCTTC. The encoded protein is CASSQDGQGLWYTF.

This clone is a singleton in its sample. The V gene is TRBV21-1, the J gene TRBJ2-7; the D call in the table, TRBD1, was not verified against the DNA. TRBV21-1 is marked as a pseudogene. This CDR3 region has 14 residues. The CDR3 DNA follows: TGTGCCAGCAGCAAAGACAGGGAATCCTACGAGCAGTACTTC. The encoded protein is CASSKDRESYEQYF.

The CDR3 loop reads CASRQKGDQPQHF. In DNA, the CDR3 is TGTGCCAGCAGGCAAAAGGGGGATCAGCCCCAGCATTTT. The V call is TRBV12-3 or TRBV12-4, the J call TRBJ1-5, with TRBD1 as a possible D gene (6 bases). This CDR3 region has 13 residues. The ends were cut back, 6 bases at V and 5 bases at J, with 11 bases in the middle.

This clone was found once. V and J are TRBV2 and TRBJ2-3; TRBD2 aligns across 7 bases. CDR1 and CDR2 (germline): SNHLY, FYNNEI. After removal of 5 bases from V and 0 bases from J, the junction contained 5 bases not matched to a gene. The CDR3 totals 15 residues. CDR3 sequence: CASSRLAPSTDTQYF. The CDR3 nucleotides are TGTGCCAGCAGTCGACTAGCACCTAGCACAGATACGCAGTATTTT.

This chain uses TRBV15 with TRBJ2-1, with 9 bases identical to TRBD2. V shed 3 bases and J 5 bases; nucleotides not matched to a gene: 8. Germline-derived CDR1 and CDR2 are LNHNV and YYDKDF (reference sequence). The CDR3 covers 16 residues. The CDR3 DNA sequence: TGTGCCACCAGCAGGGGGGGGCTAGCGGGGAACAATGAGCAGTTCTTC. This encodes CATSRGGLAGNNEQFF.